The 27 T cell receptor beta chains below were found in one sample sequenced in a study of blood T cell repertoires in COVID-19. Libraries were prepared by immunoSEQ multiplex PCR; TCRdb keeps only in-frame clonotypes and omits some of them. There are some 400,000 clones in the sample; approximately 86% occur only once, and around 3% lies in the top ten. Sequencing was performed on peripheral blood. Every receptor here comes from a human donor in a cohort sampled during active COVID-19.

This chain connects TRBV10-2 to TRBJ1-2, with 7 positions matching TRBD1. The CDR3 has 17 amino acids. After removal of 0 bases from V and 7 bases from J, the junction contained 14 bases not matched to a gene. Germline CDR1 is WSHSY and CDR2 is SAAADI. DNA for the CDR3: TGCGCCAGCAGTGAGTCGCCCTTCGGAGGGGGCATGAGTGGCTACACCTTC. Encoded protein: CASSESPFGGGMSGYTF.

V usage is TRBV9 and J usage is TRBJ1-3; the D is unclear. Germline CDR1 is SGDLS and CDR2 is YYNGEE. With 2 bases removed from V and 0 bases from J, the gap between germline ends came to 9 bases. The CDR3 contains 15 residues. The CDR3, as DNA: TGTGCCAGCAGCGTTCCGCAGGACTCTGGAAACACCATATATTTT. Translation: CASSVPQDSGNTIYF.

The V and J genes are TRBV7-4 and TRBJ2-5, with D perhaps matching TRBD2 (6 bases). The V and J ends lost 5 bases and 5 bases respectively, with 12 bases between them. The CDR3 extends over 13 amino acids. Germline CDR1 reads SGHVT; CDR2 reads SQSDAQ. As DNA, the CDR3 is TGTGCCAGCAGCAGACTAGTGTGGGAGACCCAGTACTTC. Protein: CASSRLVWETQYF.

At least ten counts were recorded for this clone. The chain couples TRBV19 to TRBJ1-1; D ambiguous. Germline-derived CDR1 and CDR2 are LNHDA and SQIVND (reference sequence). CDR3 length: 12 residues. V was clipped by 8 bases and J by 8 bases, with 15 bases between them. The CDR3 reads CASGGWGGEAFF. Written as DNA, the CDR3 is TGTGCCAGTGGTGGATGGGGAGGGGAAGCTTTCTTT.

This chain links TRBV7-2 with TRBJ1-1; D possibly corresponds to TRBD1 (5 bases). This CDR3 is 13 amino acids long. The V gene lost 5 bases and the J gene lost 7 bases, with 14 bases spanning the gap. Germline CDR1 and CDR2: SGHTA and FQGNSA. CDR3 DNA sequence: TGTGCCAGCAGCCAGCAGGGTGTAGGTGAAGCTTTCTTT. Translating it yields CASSQQGVGEAFF.

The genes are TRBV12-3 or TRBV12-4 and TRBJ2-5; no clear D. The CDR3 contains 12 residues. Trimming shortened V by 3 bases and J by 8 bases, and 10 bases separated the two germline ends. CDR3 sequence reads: CASSFNTYTQYF. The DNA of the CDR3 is TGTGCCAGCAGTTTTAATACTTATACCCAGTACTTC.

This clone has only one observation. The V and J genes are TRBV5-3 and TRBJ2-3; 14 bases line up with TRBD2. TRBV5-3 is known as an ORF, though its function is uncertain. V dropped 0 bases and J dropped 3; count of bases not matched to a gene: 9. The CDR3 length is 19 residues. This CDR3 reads CARSLAGLAGVLRTDTQYF. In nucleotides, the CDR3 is TGTGCCAGAAGCTTGGCGGGACTAGCGGGAGTACTGAGGACAGATACGCAGTATTTT.

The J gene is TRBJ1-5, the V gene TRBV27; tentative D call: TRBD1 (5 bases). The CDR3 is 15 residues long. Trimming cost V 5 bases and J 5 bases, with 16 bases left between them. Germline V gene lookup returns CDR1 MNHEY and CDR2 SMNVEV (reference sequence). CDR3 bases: TGTGCCAGCAGTAACCGGGACTCAGGAGATCAGCCCCAGCATTTT. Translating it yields CASSNRDSGDQPQHF.

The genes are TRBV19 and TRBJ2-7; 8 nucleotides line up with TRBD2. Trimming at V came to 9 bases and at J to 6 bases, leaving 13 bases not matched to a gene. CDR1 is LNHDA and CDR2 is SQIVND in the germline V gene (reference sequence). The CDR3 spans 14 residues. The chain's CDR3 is CASGREGRSVEQYF. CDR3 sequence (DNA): TGTGCCAGCGGTCGGGAGGGCCGATCGGTCGAGCAGTACTTC.

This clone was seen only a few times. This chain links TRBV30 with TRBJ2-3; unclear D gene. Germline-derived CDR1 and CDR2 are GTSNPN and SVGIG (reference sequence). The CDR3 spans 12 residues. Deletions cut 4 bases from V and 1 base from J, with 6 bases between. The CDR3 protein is CAWTIGTDTQYF. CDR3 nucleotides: TGTGCCTGGACAATAGGCACAGATACGCAGTATTTT.

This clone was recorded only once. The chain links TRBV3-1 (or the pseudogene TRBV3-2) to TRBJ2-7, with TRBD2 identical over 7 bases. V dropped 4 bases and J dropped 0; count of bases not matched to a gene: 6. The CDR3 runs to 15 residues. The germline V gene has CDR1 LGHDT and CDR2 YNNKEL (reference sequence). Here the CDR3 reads CASSRGWGGSYEQYF. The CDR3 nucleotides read TGTGCCAGCAGCCGAGGGTGGGGGGGCTCCTACGAGCAGTACTTC.

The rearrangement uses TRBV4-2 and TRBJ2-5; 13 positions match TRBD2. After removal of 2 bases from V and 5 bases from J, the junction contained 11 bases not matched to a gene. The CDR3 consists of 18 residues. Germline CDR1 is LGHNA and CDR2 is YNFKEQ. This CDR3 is CASSQPQGLAGDLETQYF. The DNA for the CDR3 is TGTGCCAGCAGCCAACCCCAAGGACTAGCGGGGGACTTGGAGACCCAGTACTTC.

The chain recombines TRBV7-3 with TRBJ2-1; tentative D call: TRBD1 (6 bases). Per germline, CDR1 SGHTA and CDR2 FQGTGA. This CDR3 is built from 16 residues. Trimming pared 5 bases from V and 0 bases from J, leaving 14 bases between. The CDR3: CASSPRQVSSYNEQFF. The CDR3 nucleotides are TGTGCCAGCAGCCCCCGACAGGTTAGCTCCTACAATGAGCAGTTCTTC. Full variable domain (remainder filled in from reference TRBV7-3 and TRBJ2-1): GAGVSQTPSNKVTEKGKYVELRCDPISGHTALYWYRQSLGQGPEFLIYFQGTGAADDSGLPNDRFFAVRPEGSVSTLKIQRTERGDSAVYLCASSPRQVSSYNEQFFGPGTRLTVL.

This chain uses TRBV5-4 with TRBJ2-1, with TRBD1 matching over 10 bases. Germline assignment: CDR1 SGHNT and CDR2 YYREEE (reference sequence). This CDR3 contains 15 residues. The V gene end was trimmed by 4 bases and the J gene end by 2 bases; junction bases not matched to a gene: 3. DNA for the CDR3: TGTGCCAGCAGCGTAGGACAGGGGGCCTACAATGAGCAGTTCTTC. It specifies CASSVGQGAYNEQFF.

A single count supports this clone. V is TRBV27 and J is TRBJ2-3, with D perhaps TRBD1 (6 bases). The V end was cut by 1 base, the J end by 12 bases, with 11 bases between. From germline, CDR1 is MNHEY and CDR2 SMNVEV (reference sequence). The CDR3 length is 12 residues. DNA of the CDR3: TGTGCCAGCAGTTTATTCGGGACAAACCAGTATTTT. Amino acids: CASSLFGTNQYF.

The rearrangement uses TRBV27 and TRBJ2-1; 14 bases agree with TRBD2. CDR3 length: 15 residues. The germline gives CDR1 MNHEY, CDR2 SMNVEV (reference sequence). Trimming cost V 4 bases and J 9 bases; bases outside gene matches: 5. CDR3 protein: CASSSMGTSGGEQFF. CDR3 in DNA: TGTGCCAGCAGTTCGATGGGGACTAGCGGGGGTGAGCAGTTCTTC.

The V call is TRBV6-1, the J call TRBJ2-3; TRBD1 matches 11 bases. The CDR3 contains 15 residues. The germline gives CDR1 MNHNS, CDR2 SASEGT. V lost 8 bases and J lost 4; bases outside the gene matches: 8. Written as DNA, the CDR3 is TGTGCCAGCCTGTCACCGGGACAGGGGGCAGATACGCAGTATTTT. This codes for CASLSPGQGADTQYF.

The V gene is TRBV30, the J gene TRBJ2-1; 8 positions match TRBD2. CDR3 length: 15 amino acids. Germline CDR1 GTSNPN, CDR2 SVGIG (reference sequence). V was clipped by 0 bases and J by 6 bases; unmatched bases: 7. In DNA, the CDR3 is TGTGCCTGGAGTGTACCTGGTGCGGGAGGCAATGAGCAGTTCTTC. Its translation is CAWSVPGAGGNEQFF.

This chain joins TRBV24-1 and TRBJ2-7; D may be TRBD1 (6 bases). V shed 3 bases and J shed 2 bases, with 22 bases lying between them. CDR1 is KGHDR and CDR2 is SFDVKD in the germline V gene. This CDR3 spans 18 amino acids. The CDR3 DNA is TGTGCCACCAGTGATCGTCCCCCGGACAGCTCAGGGACCTACGAGCAGTACTTC. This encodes CATSDRPPDSSGTYEQYF.

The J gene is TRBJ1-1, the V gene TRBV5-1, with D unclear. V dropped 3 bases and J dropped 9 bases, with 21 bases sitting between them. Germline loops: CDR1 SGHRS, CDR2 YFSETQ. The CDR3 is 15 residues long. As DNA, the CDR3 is TGCGCCAGCAGCTCGGAGGTAGGGCTTGCAGCCAAAGCTTTCTTT. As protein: CASSSEVGLAAKAFF.

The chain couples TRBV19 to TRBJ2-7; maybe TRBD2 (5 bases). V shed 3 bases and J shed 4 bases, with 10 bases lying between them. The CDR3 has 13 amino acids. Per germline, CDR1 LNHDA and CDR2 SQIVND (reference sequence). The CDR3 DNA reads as TGTGCCAGTAGTATGCGACTACAGTACGAGCAGTACTTC. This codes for CASSMRLQYEQYF.

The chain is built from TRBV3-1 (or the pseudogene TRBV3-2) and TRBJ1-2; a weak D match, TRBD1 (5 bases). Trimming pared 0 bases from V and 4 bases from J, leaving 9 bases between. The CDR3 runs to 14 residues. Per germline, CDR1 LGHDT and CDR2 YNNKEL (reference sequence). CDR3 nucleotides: TGTGCCAGCAGCCAAGATTTGCAGGGCTATGGCTACACCTTC. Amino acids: CASSQDLQGYGYTF.

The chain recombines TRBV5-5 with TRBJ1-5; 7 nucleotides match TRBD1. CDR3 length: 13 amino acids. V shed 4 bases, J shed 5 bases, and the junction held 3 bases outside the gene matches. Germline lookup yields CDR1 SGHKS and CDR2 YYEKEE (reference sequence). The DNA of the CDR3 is TGTGCCAGCAGCCATGGGACAGATCAGCCCCAGCATTTT. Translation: CASSHGTDQPQHF. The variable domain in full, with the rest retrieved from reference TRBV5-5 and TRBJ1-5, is DAGVTQSPTHLIKTRGQQVTLRCSPISGHKSVSWYQQVLGQGPQFIFQYYEKEERGRGNFPDRFSARQFPNYSSELNVNALLLGDSALYLCASSHGTDQPQHFGDGTRLSIL.

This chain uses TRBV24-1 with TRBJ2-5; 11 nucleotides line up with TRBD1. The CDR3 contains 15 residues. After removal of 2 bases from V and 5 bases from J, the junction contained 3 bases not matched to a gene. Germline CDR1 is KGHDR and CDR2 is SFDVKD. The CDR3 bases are TGTGCCACCAGTGATTCGGGGACAGGGGGGGAGACCCAGTACTTC. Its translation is CATSDSGTGGETQYF.

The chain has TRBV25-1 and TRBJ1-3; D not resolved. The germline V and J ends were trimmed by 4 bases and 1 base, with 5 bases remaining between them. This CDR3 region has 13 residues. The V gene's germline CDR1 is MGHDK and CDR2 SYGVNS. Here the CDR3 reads CASSALSGNTIYF. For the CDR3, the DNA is TGTGCCAGCAGTGCCCTTTCTGGAAACACCATATATTTT.

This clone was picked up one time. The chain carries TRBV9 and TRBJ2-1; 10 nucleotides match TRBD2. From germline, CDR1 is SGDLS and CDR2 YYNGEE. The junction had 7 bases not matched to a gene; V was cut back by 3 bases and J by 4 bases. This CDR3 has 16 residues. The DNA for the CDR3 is TGTGCCAGCAGCGGAACCGGGACTAGCGTATACAATGAGCAGTTCTTC. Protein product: CASSGTGTSVYNEQFF.

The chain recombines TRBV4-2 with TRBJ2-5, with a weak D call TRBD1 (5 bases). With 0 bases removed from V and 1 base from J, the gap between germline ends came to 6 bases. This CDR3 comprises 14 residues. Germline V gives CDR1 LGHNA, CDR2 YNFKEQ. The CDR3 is CASSQEGPQETQYF. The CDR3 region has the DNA TGTGCCAGCAGCCAAGAGGGGCCCCAAGAGACCCAGTACTTC.